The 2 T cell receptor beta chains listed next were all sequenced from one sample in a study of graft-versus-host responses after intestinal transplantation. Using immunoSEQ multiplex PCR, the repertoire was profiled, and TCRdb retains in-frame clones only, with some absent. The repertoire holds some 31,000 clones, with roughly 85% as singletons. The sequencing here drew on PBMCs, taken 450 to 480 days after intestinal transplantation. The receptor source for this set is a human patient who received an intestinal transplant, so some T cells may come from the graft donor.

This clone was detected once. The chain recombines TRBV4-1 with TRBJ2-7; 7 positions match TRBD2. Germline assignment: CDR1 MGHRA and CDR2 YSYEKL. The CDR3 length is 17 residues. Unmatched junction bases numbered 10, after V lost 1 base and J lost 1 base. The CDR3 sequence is CASSQVGWTRGSYEQYF. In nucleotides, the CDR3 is TGCGCCAGCAGCCAAGTTGGTTGGACTAGGGGTTCCTACGAGCAGTACTTC.

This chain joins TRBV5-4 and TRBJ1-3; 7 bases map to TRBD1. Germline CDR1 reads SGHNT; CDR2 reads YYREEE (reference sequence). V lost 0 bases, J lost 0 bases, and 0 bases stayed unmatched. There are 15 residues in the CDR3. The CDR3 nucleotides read TGTGCCAGCAGCTTGGACAGGGGCTCTGGAAACACCATATATTTT. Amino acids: CASSLDRGSGNTIYF.